This T cell receptor beta chain comes out of a study of memory CD4+ T cells and cytomegalovirus serostatus. Data came from immunoSEQ multiplex PCR; TCRdb stores just in-frame clones and leaves some out. The table includes some 44,000 clones, just over 75% detected once. A single count supports this clone. This CDR3 comprises 11 residues. CDR1 and CDR2 (germline): MNHEY, SVGAGI. V was clipped by 7 bases and J by 10 bases, with 13 bases between them. The sort gate was single viable CD3+CD4+CD8-CD45RO+ cells for memory CD4+ T cells. The sequenced material came from memory CD4+ T cells from blood. This sequence was found in an adult in good health and CMV-seronegative. The chain uses TRBV6-5 and TRBJ1-1; TRBD1 might be the D (5 bases). CDR3 DNA sequence: TGTGCCAGCACCTCAGGGCAGTCAGCTTTCTTT. Residues: CASTSGQSAFF.